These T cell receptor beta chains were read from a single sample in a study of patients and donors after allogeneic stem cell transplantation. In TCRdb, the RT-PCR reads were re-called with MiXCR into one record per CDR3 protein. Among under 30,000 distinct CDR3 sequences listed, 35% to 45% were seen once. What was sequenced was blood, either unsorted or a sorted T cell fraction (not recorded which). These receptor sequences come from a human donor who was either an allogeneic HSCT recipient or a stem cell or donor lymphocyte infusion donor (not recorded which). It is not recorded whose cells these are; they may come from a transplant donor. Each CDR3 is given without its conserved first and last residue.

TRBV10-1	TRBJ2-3	ASSSSGRADTQY
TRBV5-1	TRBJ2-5	ASSLAGTVQETQY
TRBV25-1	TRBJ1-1	ASANSMNTEAF
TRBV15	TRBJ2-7	ATSRDRAVISYEQY
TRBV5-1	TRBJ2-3	ASSSRDYKDTQY
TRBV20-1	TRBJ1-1	SAEGQLNTEAF
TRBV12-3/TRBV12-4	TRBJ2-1	ASSYGGSSYNEQF
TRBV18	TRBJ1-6	ASSPGQLNSPLH
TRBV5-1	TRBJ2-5	ASSLGQGNTRETQY
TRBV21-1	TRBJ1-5	ASSPHARTGGNQPQH
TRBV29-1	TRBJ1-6	SVQTGSSYNSPLH
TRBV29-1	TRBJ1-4	SVGGGQEHEKLF
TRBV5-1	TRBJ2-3	ASSLVPGSDTQY
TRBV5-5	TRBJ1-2	ASSLDSYGYT
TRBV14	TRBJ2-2	ASSQVASLGSGELF
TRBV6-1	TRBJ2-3	ASSEGIWTLTDTQY
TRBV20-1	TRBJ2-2	SARSQNTGELF
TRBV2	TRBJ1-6	ASSAIRALH
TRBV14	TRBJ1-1	ASSRTQRMDTEAF
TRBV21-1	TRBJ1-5	ASSTGRYNQPQH
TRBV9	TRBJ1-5	ASSATGTSQPQH
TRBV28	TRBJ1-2	ASREQGLASRYGYT
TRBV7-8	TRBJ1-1	ASSLAMNTEAF
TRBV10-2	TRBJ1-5	ATSGDRYNQPQH
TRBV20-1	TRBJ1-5	SANTGGAFNQPQH
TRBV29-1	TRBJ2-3	SVERAAYTDTQY
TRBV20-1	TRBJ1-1	SATQGAAEAF
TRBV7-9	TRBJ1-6	ASSTVEGVLNSPLH
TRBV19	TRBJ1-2	ASSTGPPSYT
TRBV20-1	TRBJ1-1	SARGEGSTEAF
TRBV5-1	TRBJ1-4	ASSPEGPWYEKLF
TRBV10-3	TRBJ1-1	AISEYRTDTTEAF
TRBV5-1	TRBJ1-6	ASSLRDSNSPLH
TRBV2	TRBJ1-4	ASSEWREGEYGKLF
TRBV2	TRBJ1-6	ASSETDSYNSPLH
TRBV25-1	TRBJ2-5	ASSDSSGRGAGETQY
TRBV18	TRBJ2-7	ASSPPGTTSYEQY
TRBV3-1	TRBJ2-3	ASSLLLAGGPADTQY
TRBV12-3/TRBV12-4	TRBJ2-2	ATVRLAGGPNTGELF
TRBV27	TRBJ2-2	ASSLRGANTGELF
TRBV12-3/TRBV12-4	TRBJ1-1	ASSFEPTLNTEAF
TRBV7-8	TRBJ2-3	ASSPLAGEGDTQY
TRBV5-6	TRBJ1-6	ASSLAAGGNSPLH
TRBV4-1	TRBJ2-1	ASSQGRMSSYNEQF
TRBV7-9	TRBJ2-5	ASSLGQLGETQY
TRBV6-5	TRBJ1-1	ASSYRGVEAF
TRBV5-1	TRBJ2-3	ASSLVGVTRDTQY
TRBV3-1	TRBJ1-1	ASSQETGGRAEAF
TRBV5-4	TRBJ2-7	ASSLDLAGGREQY
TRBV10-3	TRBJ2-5	AISDQTGILKETQY
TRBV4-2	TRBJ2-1	ASSQALGTGGPNEQF